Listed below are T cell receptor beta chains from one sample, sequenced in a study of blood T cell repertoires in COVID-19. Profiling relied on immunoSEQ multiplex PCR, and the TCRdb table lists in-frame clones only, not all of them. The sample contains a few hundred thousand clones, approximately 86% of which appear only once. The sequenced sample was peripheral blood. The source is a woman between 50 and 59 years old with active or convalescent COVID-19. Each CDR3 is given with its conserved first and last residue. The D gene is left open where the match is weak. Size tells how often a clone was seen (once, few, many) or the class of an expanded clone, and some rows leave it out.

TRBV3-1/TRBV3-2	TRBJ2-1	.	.	CASSQSGLDMEFF	TGTGCCAGCAGCCAGTCGGGACTCGACATGGAGTTCTTC
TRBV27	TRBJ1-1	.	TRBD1	CASSLPGDRGSVDKAFF	TGTGCCAGCAGTCTTCCCGGGGACAGGGGGTCGGTCGATAAAGCTTTCTTT
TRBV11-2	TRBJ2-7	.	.	CASSELPGFTYEQYF	TGTGCCAGCAGCGAACTTCCGGGATTCACCTACGAGCAGTACTTC
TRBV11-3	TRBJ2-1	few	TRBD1	CASSLGQGHDNEQFF	TGTGCCAGCAGCTTGGGACAGGGTCATGACAATGAGCAGTTCTTC
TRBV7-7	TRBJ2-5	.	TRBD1	CASSPTTGSRETQYF	TGTGCCAGCAGCCCAACGACAGGGTCTCGAGAGACCCAGTACTTC
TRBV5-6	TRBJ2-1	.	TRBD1	CASSLGVGQYYNEQFF	TGTGCCAGCAGCTTGGGAGTGGGACAGTATTACAATGAGCAGTTCTTC
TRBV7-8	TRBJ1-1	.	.	CASSSLTGNTEAFF	TGTGCCAGCAGCTCCCTGACAGGGAACACTGAAGCTTTCTTT
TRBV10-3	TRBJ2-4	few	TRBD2	CAISESRGGRANIQYF	TGTGCCATCAGTGAGTCGAGGGGCGGGAGGGCGAACATTCAGTACTTC
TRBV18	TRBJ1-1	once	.	CASSPGMNTEAFF	TGTGCCAGCTCACCCGGGATGAACACTGAAGCTTTCTTT
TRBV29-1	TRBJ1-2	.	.	CSVALVGVRGYTF	TGCAGCGTTGCTTTGGTAGGGGTGAGAGGCTACACCTTC
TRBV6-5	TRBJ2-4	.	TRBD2	CASASAGEKNIQYF	TGTGCCAGCGCTTCGGCGGGAGAGAAAAACATTCAGTACTTC
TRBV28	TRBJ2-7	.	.	CASRGGQIFHEQYF	TGTGCCAGCAGGGGGGGGCAGATCTTCCACGAGCAGTACTTC
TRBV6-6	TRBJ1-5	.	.	CASSYSGYQPQHF	TGTGCCAGCAGTTACTCCGGGTATCAGCCCCAGCATTTT
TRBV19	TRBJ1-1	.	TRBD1	CASSIPRGSDTEAFF	TGTGCCAGTAGTATTCCCAGGGGGTCGGACACTGAAGCTTTCTTT
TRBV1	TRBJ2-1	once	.	CTSSHPTAGTSGSPHEQFF	TGCACCAGCAGCCATCCCACCGCAGGGACTAGCGGGAGTCCGCATGAGCAGTTCTTC
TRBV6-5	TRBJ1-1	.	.	CASRHTTGNTEAFF	TGTGCCAGCAGACACACGACAGGGAACACTGAAGCTTTCTTT
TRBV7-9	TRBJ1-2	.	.	CASSSPANYGYTF	TGTGCCAGCAGCTCCCCGGCTAACTATGGCTACACCTTC
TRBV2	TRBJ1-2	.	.	CASRPGPQEFYGYTF	TGTGCCAGCAGGCCGGGTCCACAGGAGTTCTATGGCTACACCTTC
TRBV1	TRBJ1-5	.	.	CTSSPGQDSNQPQHF	TGCACCAGCAGCCCCGGACAGGATAGCAATCAGCCCCAGCATTTT
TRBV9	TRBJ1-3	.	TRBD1	CASSVGGQATGNTIYF	TGTGCCAGCAGCGTAGGGGGACAGGCGACTGGAAACACCATATATTTT
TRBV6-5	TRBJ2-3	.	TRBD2	CASSYRAGGPDTQYF	TGTGCCAGCAGTTACAGGGCGGGAGGGCCAGATACGCAGTATTTT
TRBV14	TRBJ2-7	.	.	CASSPLLTTGSEQYF	TGTGCCAGCAGCCCGCTTCTCACGACCGGGAGCGAGCAGTACTTC
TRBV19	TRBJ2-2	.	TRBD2	CASSPGLATGELFF	TGTGCCAGTAGTCCCGGACTAGCTACTGGGGAGCTGTTTTTT
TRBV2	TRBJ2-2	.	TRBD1	CASRRQGANTGELFF	TGTGCCAGCAGAAGACAGGGAGCGAACACCGGGGAGCTGTTTTTT
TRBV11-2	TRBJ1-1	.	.	CASSLRDTLATEAFF	TGTGCCAGCAGCTTAAGGGACACACTTGCGACTGAAGCTTTCTTT
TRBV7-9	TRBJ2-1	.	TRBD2	CASSLLAGGPDEQFF	TGTGCCAGCAGCTTACTAGCGGGAGGGCCGGATGAGCAGTTCTTC
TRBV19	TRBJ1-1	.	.	CASSGWGGRNTEAFF	TGTGCCAGTAGTGGGTGGGGAGGGAGGAACACTGAAGCTTTCTTT
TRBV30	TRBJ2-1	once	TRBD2	CAWSRGLAAHNEQFF	TGTGCCTGGAGCCGGGGACTAGCGGCTCACAATGAGCAGTTCTTC
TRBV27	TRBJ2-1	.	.	CASSLGDRRPSNEQFF	TGTGCCAGCAGTTTAGGTGACAGGCGACCCAGCAATGAGCAGTTCTTC
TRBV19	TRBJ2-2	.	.	CASSYRTPANTGELFF	TGTGCCAGTAGTTACCGGACTCCTGCGAACACCGGGGAGCTGTTTTTT
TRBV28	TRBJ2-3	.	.	CASSSVGQSTDTQYF	TGTGCCAGCAGTTCGGTAGGACAAAGCACAGATACGCAGTATTTT
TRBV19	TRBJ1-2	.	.	CASNSQVAGGYYGYTF	TGTGCCAGTAACTCCCAGGTCGCGGGGGGATATTATGGCTACACCTTC
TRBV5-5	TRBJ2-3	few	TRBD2	CASSLIPGGSIGTQYF	TGTGCCAGCAGCTTGATCCCGGGAGGGTCGATAGGTACGCAGTATTTT
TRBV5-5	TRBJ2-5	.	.	CASSFPGKAGYGTETQYF	TGTGCCAGCAGCTTTCCGGGGAAAGCGGGCTATGGAACGGAGACCCAGTACTTC
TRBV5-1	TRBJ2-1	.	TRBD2	CASSLTSGGVGNEQFF	TGCGCCAGCAGCTTGACTAGCGGAGGGGTTGGCAATGAGCAGTTCTTC
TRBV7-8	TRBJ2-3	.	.	CASSLVARTDTQYF	TGTGCCAGCAGCTTAGTTGCGAGGACAGATACGCAGTATTTT
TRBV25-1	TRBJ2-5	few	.	CASSVWETRGQETQYF	TGTGCCAGCAGTGTTTGGGAGACTAGAGGCCAAGAGACCCAGTACTTC
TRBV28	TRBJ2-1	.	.	CASTSGAYNEQFF	TGTGCCAGCACTTCCGGGGCCTACAATGAGCAGTTCTTC
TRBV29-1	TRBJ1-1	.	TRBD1	CSVLWTGGAEAFF	TGCAGCGTTCTTTGGACAGGAGGAGCTGAAGCTTTCTTT
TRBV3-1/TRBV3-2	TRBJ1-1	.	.	CASSYIGPNTEAFF	TGTGCCAGCAGCTACATTGGTCCGAACACTGAAGCTTTCTTT
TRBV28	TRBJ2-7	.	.	CASSSTAYEQYF	TGTGCCAGCAGTTCCACAGCCTACGAGCAGTACTTC
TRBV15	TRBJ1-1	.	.	CATMGVGSEAFF	TGTGCCACTATGGGAGTGGGGAGTGAAGCTTTCTTT
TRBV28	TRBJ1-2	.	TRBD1	CASSLRQGMGGYTF	TGTGCCAGCAGTTTACGACAGGGAATGGGTGGCTACACCTTC
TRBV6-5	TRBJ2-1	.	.	CASAAGQSSYNEQFF	TGTGCCAGCGCGGCGGGTCAGAGCTCCTACAATGAGCAGTTCTTC
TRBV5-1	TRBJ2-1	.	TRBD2	CASSWSTSGRFNEQFF	TGCGCCAGCAGCTGGTCCACTAGCGGGAGGTTCAATGAGCAGTTCTTC
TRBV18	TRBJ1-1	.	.	CASSPPPGTTEAFF	TGTGCCAGCTCACCACCGCCGGGTACAACTGAAGCTTTCTTT